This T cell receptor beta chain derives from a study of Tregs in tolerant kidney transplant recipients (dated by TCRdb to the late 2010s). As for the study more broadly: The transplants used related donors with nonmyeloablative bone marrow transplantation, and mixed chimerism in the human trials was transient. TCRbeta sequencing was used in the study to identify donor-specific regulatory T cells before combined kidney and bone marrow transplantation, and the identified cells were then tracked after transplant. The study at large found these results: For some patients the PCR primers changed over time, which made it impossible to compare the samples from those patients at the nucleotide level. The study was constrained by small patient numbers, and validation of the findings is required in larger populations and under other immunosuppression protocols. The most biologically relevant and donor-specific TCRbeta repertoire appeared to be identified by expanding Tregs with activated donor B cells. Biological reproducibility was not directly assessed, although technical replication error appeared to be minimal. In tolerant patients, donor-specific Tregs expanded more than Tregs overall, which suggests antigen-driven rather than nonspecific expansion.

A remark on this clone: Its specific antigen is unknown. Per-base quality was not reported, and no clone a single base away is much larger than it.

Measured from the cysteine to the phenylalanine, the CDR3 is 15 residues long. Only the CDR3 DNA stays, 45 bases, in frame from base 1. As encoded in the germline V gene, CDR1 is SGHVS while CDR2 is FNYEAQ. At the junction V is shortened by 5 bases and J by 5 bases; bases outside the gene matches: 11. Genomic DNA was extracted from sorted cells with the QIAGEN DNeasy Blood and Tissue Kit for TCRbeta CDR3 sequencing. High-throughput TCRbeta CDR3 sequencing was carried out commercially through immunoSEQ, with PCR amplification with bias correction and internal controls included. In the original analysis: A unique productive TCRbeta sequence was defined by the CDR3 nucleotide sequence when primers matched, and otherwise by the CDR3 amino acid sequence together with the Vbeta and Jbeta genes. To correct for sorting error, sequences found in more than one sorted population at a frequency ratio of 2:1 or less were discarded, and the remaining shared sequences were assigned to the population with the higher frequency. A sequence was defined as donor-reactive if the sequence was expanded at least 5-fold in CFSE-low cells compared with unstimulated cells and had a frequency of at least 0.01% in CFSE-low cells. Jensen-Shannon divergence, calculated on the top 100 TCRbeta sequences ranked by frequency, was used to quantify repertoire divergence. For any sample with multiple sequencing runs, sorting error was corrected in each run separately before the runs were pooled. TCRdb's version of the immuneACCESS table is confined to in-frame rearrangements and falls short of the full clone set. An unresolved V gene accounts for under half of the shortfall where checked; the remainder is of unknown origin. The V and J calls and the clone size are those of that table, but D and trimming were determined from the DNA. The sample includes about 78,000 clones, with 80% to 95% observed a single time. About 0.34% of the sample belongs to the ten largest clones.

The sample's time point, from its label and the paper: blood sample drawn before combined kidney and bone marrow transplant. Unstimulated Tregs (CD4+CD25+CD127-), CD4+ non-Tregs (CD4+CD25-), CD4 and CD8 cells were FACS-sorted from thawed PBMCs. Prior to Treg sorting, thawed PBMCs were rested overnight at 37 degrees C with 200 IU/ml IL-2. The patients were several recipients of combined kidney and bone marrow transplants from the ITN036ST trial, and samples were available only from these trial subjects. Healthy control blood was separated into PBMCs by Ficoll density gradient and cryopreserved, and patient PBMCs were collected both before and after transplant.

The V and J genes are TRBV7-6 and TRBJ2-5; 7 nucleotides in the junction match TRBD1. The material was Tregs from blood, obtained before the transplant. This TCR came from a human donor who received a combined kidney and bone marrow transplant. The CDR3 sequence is CASSTRQGPIETQYF. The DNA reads TGTGCCAGCAGCACGAGACAGGGCCCCATTGAGACCCAGTACTTC.